This T cell receptor (beta chain) was sequenced during a study of vaccination and CD4 T cells after COVID-19. Study-level information: Either the Pfizer-BioNTech BNT162b2 or Moderna mRNA-1273 vaccine was given as two doses.

Sequenced with the Oncomine TCR Beta short-read assay was DNA taken from cultured CD4+ T cells. Each CDR3 protein is one row after TCRdb ran MiXCR on the PCR reads. The sample has under 15,000 distinct CDR3 sequences; 61% are singletons. As for treatment: roughly 10-day PBMC culture with coronavirus spike peptide pools or control peptides (ViraFEST assay). By negative selection, CD4+ T cells were isolated once culture had run for about 10 days. As concerns this clonotype: Antigen specificity is unknown.

What was sequenced was CD4+ T cells from blood, cultured in vitro. The TCR comes from a human donor who had recovered from COVID-19.

The CDR3: CASTFSLFPRARGAFF. CDR3 nucleotide sequence: TGTGCCAGCACCTTTAGCCTCTTCCCCCGAGCTCGCGGGGCTTTCTTT. The V call is TRBV21-1, the J call TRBJ1-1; TRBD1, the D gene given by the table, was not confirmed from the DNA. TRBV21-1 is given as a pseudogene. The CDR3 length is 16 residues.